This T cell receptor (beta chain) was identified during a study of technical replicates of blood from a handful of donors (dated by TCRdb to about 2017). A note on this clone: Its antigen is still unknown. No quality values exist for individual bases; no much larger clone is one base distant.

The library relied on the immunoSEQ multiplex PCR assay. Not all clones reach the TCRdb copy of this immuneACCESS table, which keeps in-frame sequences only. Checked studies attribute under half of the gap to unresolved V genes and leave the rest unexplained. Recorded for this sample are about 80,000 clones; roughly 97% of them occurred a single time. More than 0.15% of the sample comes from the top ten. Trimming takes 0 bases from V and 3 bases from J, and the germline ends sit 6 bases apart. Spanning cysteine to phenylalanine, the CDR3 consists of 14 amino acids. Only the CDR3 DNA is retained, 42 bases long and in frame from the first base. Taken from the germline V gene (reference sequence), the CDR1 and CDR2 loops are SGHNT and YYREEE.

This sequence uses TRBV5-4 and TRBJ1-4, with the D gene uncertain. Sequencing was performed on T cells isolated from PBMCs. The receptor's source is a human donor in good health. The DNA sequence follows: TGTGCCAGCAGCTTGGAACAGTCTAATGAAAAACTGTTTTTT. It codes for CASSLEQSNEKLFF. With all but the CDR3 taken from the reference TRBV5-4 and TRBJ1-4 genes, the full variable domain is: ETGVTQSPTHLIKTRGQQVTLRCSSQSGHNTVSWYQQALGQGPQFIFQYYREEENGRGNFPPRFSGLQFPNYSSELNVNALELDDSALYLCASSLEQSNEKLFFGSGTQLSVL.